Presented here are 22 T cell receptor beta chains from one specimen sequenced in a study of cytomegalovirus exposure and HLA in healthy donors. Vbeta (60) and Jbeta (13) primers were used in the PCR. Assay used: immunoSEQ multiplex PCR; TCRdb lists only in-frame clones, some missing. The table has 85,000 to 130,000 clones, approximately 81% seen once; the top ten hold roughly 15%. Sample: PBMCs. Source of these receptors: a male donor in good health and CMV-seropositive.

The V gene is TRBV29-1, the J gene TRBJ1-1, with D possibly matching TRBD1 (5 bases). The CDR3 spans 14 residues. CDR1 and CDR2 from the germline V gene are SQVTM and ANQGSEA. The germline V and J ends were trimmed by 2 bases and 4 bases, with 14 bases remaining between them. The DNA of the CDR3 is TGCAGCGTTGAAAGGTCCGGGGGGGGCACTGAAGCTTTCTTT. It specifies CSVERSGGGTEAFF. Full variable domain (outside the CDR3, taken from reference TRBV29-1 and TRBJ1-1): SAVISQKPSRDICQRGTSLTIQCQVDSQVTMMFWYRQQPGQSLTLIATANQGSEATYESGFVIDKFPISRPNLTFSTLTVSNMSPEDSSIYLCSVERSGGGTEAFFGQGTRLTVV.

V is TRBV5-4 and J is TRBJ1-4; no clear D gene. The CDR3 length is 15 residues. Trimming removed 4 bases at V and 2 bases at J, with 12 bases between. In germline, CDR1 is SGHNT, CDR2 YYREEE (reference sequence). In DNA form, the CDR3 reads TGTGCCAGCAGCGCGACGGGGTTGACTAATGAAAAACTGTTTTTT. Residues: CASSATGLTNEKLFF.

The rearrangement links TRBV6-6 to TRBJ2-7; D remains ambiguous. Germline CDR1 reads MNHNY; CDR2 reads SVGAGI (reference sequence). CDR3 length equals 14 residues. V lost 2 bases to trimming and J lost 0 bases, with 8 bases between them. CDR3 nucleotide sequence: TGTGCCAGCAGTTACGGCAGGTACTCCTACGAGCAGTACTTC. This encodes CASSYGRYSYEQYF.

This clone has just a few counts. The V and J genes are TRBV2 and TRBJ1-5; D uncertain. Germline V gene data show CDR1 as SNHLY and CDR2 as FYNNEI. CDR3 length equals 13 residues. Deletions cut 8 bases from V and 4 bases from J, with 12 bases between. The chain's CDR3 is CASREYANQPQHF. The CDR3 DNA reads as TGTGCCAGCCGGGAATACGCAAATCAGCCCCAGCATTTT.

The rearrangement links TRBV7-9 to TRBJ2-3; TRBD1 is a possible D gene (6 bases). Trimming took 5 bases from V and 0 from J, leaving 12 bases between them. The CDR3 runs to 15 residues. Germline CDR1 and CDR2: SEHNR and FQNEAQ (reference sequence). Written as DNA, the CDR3 is TGTGCCAGCAGCGTACAGGGCCCTAGCACAGATACGCAGTATTTT. Translated, it gives CASSVQGPSTDTQYF. Together with reference TRBV7-9 and TRBJ2-3, the CDR3 gives the full variable domain: DTGVSQNPRHKITKRGQNVTFRCDPISEHNRLYWYRQTLGQGPEFLTYFQNEAQLEKSRLLSDRFSAERPKGSFSTLEIQRTEQGDSAMYLCASSVQGPSTDTQYFGPGTRLTVL.

In its sample, this clone was seen a few times. The chain is built from TRBV4-3 and TRBJ1-5; D is unresolved. The CDR3 runs to 15 residues. Between the trimmed V and J ends, which lost 0 bases and 5 bases, there was a span of 11 bases. In germline, CDR1 is LGHNA, CDR2 YSLEER. CDR3 DNA sequence: TGCGCCAGCAGCCAAGATCCCGGAGGCCATCAGCCCCAGCATTTT. It translates to CASSQDPGGHQPQHF.

This clone was detected only a few times. V is TRBV28 and J is TRBJ1-3; D unclear. V lost 5 bases and J 5 bases, leaving 7 bases between the germline ends. The CDR3 totals 12 residues. Looked up from germline, CDR1 is MDHEN and CDR2 is SYDVKM. The CDR3 protein is CASSSTRNTIYF. The CDR3 region has the DNA TGTGCCAGCAGTAGTACACGAAACACCATATATTTT.

The CDR3 reads CASSGITSGTGLNGYTF. CDR3 nucleotide sequence: TGTGCCAGCAGTGGGATTACCTCCGGGACAGGACTGAATGGCTACACCTTC. J is TRBJ1-2 and V is TRBV2; 8 bases agree with TRBD1. Germline V CDR1 and CDR2: SNHLY, FYNNEI. The CDR3 loop spans 17 amino acids. V gave up 4 bases and J gave up 6 bases; unmatched junction bases: 16.

V gene TRBV19 combines with J gene TRBJ1-5; D possibly corresponds to TRBD1 (5 bases). V dropped 1 base and J dropped 1 base, with 11 bases sitting between them. The CDR3 has 16 amino acids. In germline, CDR1 is LNHDA, CDR2 SQIVND (reference sequence). The CDR3 DNA sequence: TGTGCCAGTAGTATAGCGGGGGGGGTAAGCAATCAGCCCCAGCATTTT. It is translated as CASSIAGGVSNQPQHF.

This clone was counted only a few times. The chain has TRBV18 and TRBJ1-5; a weak D match, TRBD1 (5 bases). This CDR3 is 15 amino acids long. Germline V gene sequence: CDR1 KGHSH, CDR2 LQKENI. Trimming took off 4 bases at V and 0 bases at J, with 10 bases between the two ends. CDR3 nucleotide sequence: TGTGCCAGCTCACTCAACCAGGGTAGCAATCAGCCCCAGCATTTT. Amino acids: CASSLNQGSNQPQHF. Supplemented by reference TRBV18 and TRBJ1-5, the full variable domain reads NAGVMQNPRHLVRRRGQEARLRCSPMKGHSHVYWYRQLPEEGLKFMVYLQKENIIDESGMPKERFSAEFPKEGPSILRIQQVVRGDSAAYFCASSLNQGSNQPQHFGDGTRLSIL.

This clone was counted only a few times. The CDR3 region is CAITSGTEYNEQFF. CDR3 bases: TGTGCCATCACCTCCGGGACAGAGTACAATGAGCAGTTCTTC. The chain carries TRBV10-3 and TRBJ2-1, with 7 positions matching TRBD1. The CDR3 loop spans 14 amino acids. The junction had 7 bases not matched to a gene; V was cut back by 7 bases and J by 4 bases. Germline V lookup: CDR1 ENHRY, CDR2 SYGVKD.

This clone has just one count. This chain uses TRBV4-1 with TRBJ2-7; 8 bases fit TRBD1. The CDR3 is made up of 14 amino acids. CDR1 and CDR2 from the germline V gene are MGHRA and YSYEKL. V gave up 0 bases and J gave up 7 bases; unmatched junction bases: 5. CDR3 sequence reads: CASSQDPGGREQYF. CDR3 DNA: TGCGCCAGCAGCCAAGATCCAGGGGGCCGGGAGCAGTACTTC.

The chain recombines TRBV7-9 with TRBJ2-7; D ambiguous. The CDR3 runs 15 residues. CDR1 and CDR2 (germline): SEHNR, FQNEAQ (reference sequence). The ends were cut back, 3 bases at V and 2 bases at J, with 14 bases in the middle. The CDR3 nucleotides are TGTGCCAGCAGCTTGGTAAACAGATCCCCCTACGAGCAGTACTTC. Protein sequence: CASSLVNRSPYEQYF.

V gene TRBV6-6 combines with J gene TRBJ2-3; 16 bases are shared with TRBD2. Per the germline V gene, CDR1 is MNHNY and CDR2 is SVGAGI (reference sequence). V dropped 2 bases and J dropped 9; count of bases not matched to a gene: 2. The CDR3 covers 15 residues. CDR3 sequence reads: CASSYAGLAGGTQYF. The DNA for the CDR3 is TGTGCCAGCAGTTACGCGGGACTAGCGGGGGGGACGCAGTATTTT.

The rearrangement links TRBV4-1 to TRBJ1-2; tentative D call: TRBD1 (6 bases). The V and J ends lost 1 base and 0 bases respectively, with 6 bases between them. Germline V gene data show CDR1 as MGHRA and CDR2 as YSYEKL. The CDR3 is made up of 14 amino acids. The CDR3 DNA reads as TGCGCCAGCAGCCAAGGGACAGCTAACTATGGCTACACCTTC. This encodes CASSQGTANYGYTF.

The chain couples TRBV7-2 to TRBJ1-5; 8 positions match TRBD1. V dropped 3 bases and J dropped 6; count of bases not matched to a gene: 7. CDR1 is SGHTA and CDR2 is FQGNSA in the germline V gene. The CDR3 loop spans 15 amino acids. CDR3 residues: CASSLSTGARQPQHF. The CDR3 region has the DNA TGTGCCAGCAGCTTGTCGACAGGGGCACGTCAGCCCCAGCATTTT.

The V and J genes are TRBV7-9 and TRBJ2-7, with D possibly matching TRBD2 (5 bases). The CDR3 sequence is 15 residues long. Germline CDR1 SEHNR, CDR2 FQNEAQ (reference sequence). Trimming left V 0 bases short and J 1 base short, with 10 bases between. The CDR3: CASSLAGGRSYEQYF. The CDR3 region has the DNA TGTGCCAGCAGCTTAGCAGGCGGGCGTTCCTACGAGCAGTACTTC. The entire variable domain, with the rest obtained from reference TRBV7-9 and TRBJ2-7, is as follows: DTGVSQNPRHKITKRGQNVTFRCDPISEHNRLYWYRQTLGQGPEFLTYFQNEAQLEKSRLLSDRFSAERPKGSFSTLEIQRTEQGDSAMYLCASSLAGGRSYEQYFGPGTRLTVT.

This chain uses TRBV4-1 with TRBJ2-1, with D possibly matching TRBD1 (6 bases). This CDR3 spans 17 amino acids. Germline CDR1 reads MGHRA; CDR2 reads YSYEKL. Deletions cut 3 bases from V and 0 bases from J, with 15 bases between. In DNA, the CDR3 is TGCGCCAGCAGCCACGGCCCTGGCAGGGGCTCCTACAATGAGCAGTTCTTC. Protein product: CASSHGPGRGSYNEQFF.

This chain connects TRBV5-6 to TRBJ2-5, with D possibly TRBD1 on 5 matching bases. Germline values: CDR1 SGHDT, CDR2 YYEEEE. Deletions cut 4 bases from V and 3 bases from J, with 10 bases between. CDR3 length: 13 residues. The CDR3 nucleotides read TGTGCCAGCAGCCCAGACAGAAAAGAGACCCAGTACTTC. This encodes CASSPDRKETQYF.

The chain combines TRBV10-3 with TRBJ1-1; 7 bases are a match to TRBD1. This CDR3 has 15 amino acids. The germline CDR1 and CDR2 sequences are ENHRY and SYGVKD. The ends lost 6 bases at V and 5 bases at J; junction bases unmatched: 12. CDR3 region: CAISNADRANTEAFF. The CDR3 DNA reads TGTGCCATCAGCAACGCCGACAGGGCGAATACTGAAGCTTTCTTT.

The CDR3 region is CASSPDRGQETQYF. CDR3 DNA: TGTGCCAGCAGTCCGGACAGGGGGCAAGAGACCCAGTACTTC. The rearrangement uses TRBV27 and TRBJ2-5, with TRBD1 matching over 10 bases. V dropped 5 bases and J dropped 2; count of bases not matched to a gene: 2. Germline CDR1 reads MNHEY; CDR2 reads SMNVEV (reference sequence). This CDR3 has 14 amino acids.

The chain employs TRBV29-1 and TRBJ2-7, with TRBD1 matching over 7 bases. This CDR3 region has 13 residues. Germline lookup yields CDR1 SQVTM and CDR2 ANQGSEA. Losses at the gene ends were 0 bases for V and 6 bases for J; bases not matched to a gene: 5. The DNA of the CDR3 is TGCAGCGTTGAAGATACCGCAGGGGGCGAGCAGTACTTC. This sequence encodes CSVEDTAGGEQYF.